Presented here are 26 T cell receptor beta chains from one specimen sequenced in a study of T-cell reconstitution after alpha-beta-depleted transplantation in children. For TCRbeta, the library was prepared with unique molecular identifiers. TCRdb independently ran MiXCR on the PCR reads; one entry per CDR3 protein. Among 200,000 to 250,000 distinct CDR3 sequences listed, 8.4% were seen once. The sequences come from PBMCs, mostly from graft donor cells, collected 360 days after TCRalphabeta/CD19-depleted stem cell transplant. Every receptor here comes from a male patient aged 2 to 10 who had a stem cell transplant for acute myeloid leukemia, so the T cells may come from the graft donor.

A few counts support this clonotype. The chain recombines TRBV12-3 or TRBV12-4 with TRBJ2-1, with D unclear. This CDR3 is built from 13 residues. Trimming stripped 6 bases from V and 9 bases from J, with 15 bases between. CDR3 loop: CASRIQLSGEQFF. CDR3 DNA: TGTGCCAGCAGAATACAATTATCCGGTGAGCAGTTCTTC.

This chain connects TRBV5-5 to TRBJ1-2; 9 positions match TRBD1. Looked up from germline, CDR1 is SGHKS and CDR2 is YYEKEE (reference sequence). V gave up 3 bases and J gave up 5 bases; unmatched junction bases: 11. The CDR3 runs 16 residues. CDR3 DNA sequence: TGTGCCAGCAGCTCGGACAGGGGCCTACTCAATTATGGCTACACCTTC. Encoded protein: CASSSDRGLLNYGYTF.

The rearrangement links TRBV5-1 to TRBJ2-1, with D possibly TRBD2 on 7 matching bases. The CDR3 spans 18 residues. Trimming removed 4 bases from V and 10 bases from J, with 30 bases in between. CDR1 and CDR2 (germline): SGHRS, YFSETQ. The DNA of the CDR3 is TGCGCCAGCAGCGACACCCTGGAGACTAGCCTAATACAGGGAGAGCAGTTCTTC. This gives the protein CASSDTLETSLIQGEQFF.

This clonotype was found many times. The V and J genes are TRBV5-1 and TRBJ2-1; D call uncertain. Germline CDR1 is SGHRS and CDR2 is YFSETQ. The CDR3 loop spans 13 amino acids. The ends were cut back, 4 bases at V and 3 bases at J, with 8 bases in the middle. In nucleotides, the CDR3 is TGCGCCAGCAGCGCCCGGGTCTACAATGAGCAGTTCTTC. Protein sequence: CASSARVYNEQFF.

As concerns this clonotype: An end of the junction differs from the germline gene, which may be a read error. V is TRBV12-3 or TRBV12-4 and J is TRBJ2-5; the match to TRBD2 covers 11 bases. This CDR3 contains 15 residues. The DNA of the CDR3 is TGTGCCAGCAGATTAGCGGGAGGGCCGGGGGAGACCCAGTACTTC. It yields the protein CASRLAGGPGETQYF.

The rearrangement joins TRBV12-3 or TRBV12-4 to TRBJ2-7, with D possibly being TRBD2 (5 bases). The CDR3 contains 15 residues. The ends were cut back, 7 bases at V and 4 bases at J, with 20 bases in the middle. The DNA of the CDR3 is TGTGCCAGCATGCCCCCATTAGCGTCTGGATACGAGCAGTACTTC. Protein product: CASMPPLASGYEQYF.

The V and J genes are TRBV3-1 and TRBJ2-2, with D perhaps TRBD1 (6 bases). The length of the CDR3 is 20 residues. Germline V gene lookup returns CDR1 LGHDT and CDR2 YNNKEL (reference sequence). Trimming left V 1 base short and J 4 bases short, with 25 bases between. CDR3 loop: CASSQGLSGDLVDLTGELFF. CDR3 nucleotide sequence: TGTGCCAGCAGCCAAGGTCTTTCAGGGGATCTGGTTGATCTCACCGGGGAGCTGTTTTTT.

The V call is TRBV6-2 or TRBV6-3, the J call TRBJ2-5, with a weak D call TRBD1 (7 bases). Trimming took 7 bases from V and 1 from J, leaving 10 bases between them. This CDR3 comprises 13 residues. Germline V gene data show CDR1 as MNHEY and CDR2 as SVGEGT. CDR3 protein: CASNRGLQETQYF. The CDR3, as DNA: TGTGCCAGCAACAGGGGACTCCAAGAGACCCAGTACTTC.

This clonotype was observed at least ten times. This CDR3 reads CASSTAGGADTQYF. The CDR3 coding sequence is TGTGCCAGCAGTACAGCGGGAGGTGCAGATACGCAGTATTTT. The chain combines TRBV12-3 or TRBV12-4 with TRBJ2-3; 9 bases align to TRBD2. The CDR3 covers 14 residues. V was clipped by 5 bases and J by 4 bases; unmatched bases: 4.

This sequence joins TRBV20-1 and TRBJ1-1, with D perhaps matching TRBD1 (5 bases). The V gene's germline CDR1 is DFQATT and CDR2 SNEGSKA (reference sequence). V was pared by 0 bases and J by 2 bases, with 10 bases between. The CDR3 covers 14 residues. In DNA, the CDR3 is TGCAGTGCTAGAGATTTGGGGCGAAACACTGAAGCTTTCTTT. Translated, it gives CSARDLGRNTEAFF.

In this sample, this clonotype turned up many times. The chain employs TRBV12-3 or TRBV12-4 and TRBJ2-1, with D maybe TRBD1 (6 bases). The CDR3 contains 13 residues. Trimming stripped 8 bases from V and 8 bases from J, with 16 bases between. The CDR3 protein is CASGILRGHEQFF. As DNA, the CDR3 is TGTGCCAGCGGGATCCTCAGGGGCCATGAGCAGTTCTTC.

This sequence joins TRBV5-6 and TRBJ2-7; D may be TRBD1 or TRBD2 (6 bases each). The CDR3 is 16 amino acids. CDR1 is SGHDT, CDR2 YYEEEE, per germline. With 0 bases removed from V and 1 base from J, the gap between germline ends came to 14 bases. The CDR3: CASSLGGAKNSYEQYV. Here the CDR3 DNA reads TGTGCCAGCAGCTTGGGGGGGGCGAAAAATTCCTACGAGCAGTACGTC.

This clonotype was detected only a few times. The chain employs TRBV6-1 and TRBJ1-5, with D perhaps matching TRBD1 (6 bases). The CDR3 has 14 amino acids. Germline lookup yields CDR1 MNHNS and CDR2 SASEGT. The ends were cut back, 5 bases at V and 5 bases at J, with 13 bases in the middle. The CDR3 DNA sequence: TGTGCCAGCAGTCCTCGGACAGCGGATCAGCCCCAGCATTTT. Its translation: CASSPRTADQPQHF.

This clonotype was detected many times. The V call is TRBV25-1, the J call TRBJ2-7, with 8 bases aligning to TRBD1. J lost 1 base, V lost 7 bases, and 9 bases had no gene match. Germline CDR1 and CDR2: MGHDK and SYGVNS. This CDR3 comprises 15 residues. The CDR3 sequence: CASTPRGTGSYEQYV. Written as DNA, the CDR3 is TGTGCCAGCACCCCACGGGGGACAGGATCCTACGAGCAGTACGTC.

The chain uses TRBV12-3 or TRBV12-4 and TRBJ1-2; 11 bases fit TRBD1. The CDR3 spans 15 residues. Losses at the gene ends were 1 base for V and 3 bases for J; bases not matched to a gene: 1. This CDR3 reads CASSLGGQGDYGYTF. CDR3 DNA sequence: TGTGCCAGCAGTTTAGGGGGACAGGGGGACTATGGCTACACCTTC.

This clonotype has more than one count but fewer than ten. This chain joins TRBV7-9 and TRBJ2-2; a weak D match, TRBD2 (5 bases). This CDR3 contains 12 residues. Germline CDR1 is SEHNR and CDR2 is FQNEAQ (reference sequence). Trimming removed 6 bases at V and 6 bases at J, with 8 bases between. DNA of the CDR3: TGTGCCAGCAGGCGGGTCGCCGGGGAGCTGTTTTTT. It is translated as CASRRVAGELFF.

This clonotype was seen a few times. This rearrangement joins TRBV12-3 or TRBV12-4 to TRBJ2-1; 12 nucleotides line up with TRBD2. V dropped 5 bases and J dropped 7; count of bases not matched to a gene: 9. The CDR3 has 16 residues. CDR3 region: CASSPLAGGPVNEQFF. The DNA of the CDR3 is TGTGCCAGCAGTCCGCTAGCGGGGGGGCCGGTAAATGAGCAGTTCTTC.

Comment on this clonotype: A read error may explain this, as a much larger clone is one base away. CDR3 loop: CCARRTSGIDTQYF. The DNA of the CDR3 is TGCTGTGCTAGAAGGACAAGCGGAATAGATACGCAGTATTTT. The chain couples TRBV20-1 to TRBJ2-3; D possibly uses TRBD1 or TRBD2 (5 bases each). This CDR3 spans 14 amino acids. Germline V gene lookup returns CDR1 DFQATT and CDR2 SNEGSKA (reference sequence).

This clonotype appeared many times. The gene calls are TRBV24-1 and TRBJ1-1; tentatively, D is TRBD1 (5 bases). This CDR3 is built from 17 residues. Deletions cut 0 bases from V and 0 bases from J, with 13 bases between. Germline V gene lookup returns CDR1 KGHDR and CDR2 SFDVKD. The CDR3 reads CATSDLLPRQMNTEAFF. The CDR3, as DNA: TGTGCCACCAGTGATTTGCTTCCCCGACAGATGAACACTGAAGCTTTCTTT.

The sample holds a few counts of this clonotype. This chain connects TRBV20-1 to TRBJ2-1; 12 bases agree with TRBD2. Germline V gene lookup returns CDR1 DFQATT and CDR2 SNEGSKA (reference sequence). The CDR3 consists of 14 residues. The J segment lost 6 bases and the V segment lost 5 bases, leaving 5 bases of the junction unmatched. The CDR3 protein is CSALTSGSFNEQFF. For the CDR3, the DNA is TGCAGTGCTTTGACTAGCGGGAGTTTCAATGAGCAGTTCTTC.

This clonotype has ten or more counts. This chain links TRBV7-2 with TRBJ2-2; D is uncertain. The CDR3 has 14 amino acids. The V end lost 5 bases, the J end lost 2 bases, and 9 bases lay between the germline ends. CDR1 and CDR2 (germline): SGHTA, FQGNSA. The CDR3 nucleotides are TGTGCCAGCAGCCTTTTCACCAACACCGGGGAGCTGTTTTTT. Translation gives CASSLFTNTGELFF.

This clonotype has a count of ten or more. The chain links TRBV27 to TRBJ2-1, with TRBD1 as a possible D gene (5 bases). This CDR3 has 11 residues. The V and J ends lost 6 bases and 10 bases respectively, with 10 bases between them. Germline-derived CDR1 and CDR2 are MNHEY and SMNVEV (reference sequence). The CDR3 loop reads CASRRKGEQFF. The CDR3 DNA reads TGTGCCAGCAGGAGAAAGGGGGAGCAGTTCTTC.

This clonotype showed up just a few times. The CDR3 sequence: CASSSHSGNEQFF. The CDR3 DNA reads TGTGCCAGCAGTTCTCATTCAGGCAATGAGCAGTTCTTC. The chain uses TRBV28 and TRBJ2-1; D gene uncertain. Germline assignment: CDR1 MDHEN and CDR2 SYDVKM. This CDR3 comprises 13 residues. V lost 4 bases and J 6 bases, leaving 10 bases between the germline ends. The full variable domain, completed using reference TRBV28 and TRBJ2-1, is DVKVTQSSRYLVKRTGEKVFLECVQDMDHENMFWYRQDPGLGLRLIYFSYDVKMKEKGDIPEGYSVSREKKERFSLILESASTNQTSMYLCASSSHSGNEQFFGPGTRLTVL.

Ten or more counts support this clonotype. J is TRBJ2-5 and V is TRBV20-1; 7 bases match TRBD1. The CDR3 has 14 residues. CDR1 is DFQATT and CDR2 is SNEGSKA in the germline V gene (reference sequence). J was trimmed by 3 bases and V by 2 bases; bases with no gene match: 6. The CDR3 loop reads CSARQGTAEETQYF. CDR3 in DNA: TGCAGTGCTAGACAAGGGACAGCCGAAGAGACCCAGTACTTC.

This clonotype was counted only a few times. V and J are TRBV10-2 and TRBJ2-7; no reliable D call. The CDR3 is made up of 16 amino acids. Per the germline V gene, CDR1 is WSHSY and CDR2 is SAAADI. V lost 4 bases and J 1 base, leaving 17 bases between the germline ends. In DNA form, the CDR3 reads TGCGCCAGCAGTGGTTTCCTCACCACGTCATCCTACGAGCAGTACGTC. This codes for CASSGFLTTSSYEQYV.

The chain couples TRBV3-1 to TRBJ2-4, with TRBD1 identical over 12 bases. The ends lost 8 bases at V and 0 bases at J; junction bases unmatched: 11. This CDR3 is built from 18 residues. Germline V lookup: CDR1 LGHDT, CDR2 YNNKEL (reference sequence). CDR3 DNA: TGTGCCAGCTGTTTTTGGATGGGACAGGGGGCAGCCAAAAACATTCAGTACTTC. This encodes CASCFWMGQGAAKNIQYF.